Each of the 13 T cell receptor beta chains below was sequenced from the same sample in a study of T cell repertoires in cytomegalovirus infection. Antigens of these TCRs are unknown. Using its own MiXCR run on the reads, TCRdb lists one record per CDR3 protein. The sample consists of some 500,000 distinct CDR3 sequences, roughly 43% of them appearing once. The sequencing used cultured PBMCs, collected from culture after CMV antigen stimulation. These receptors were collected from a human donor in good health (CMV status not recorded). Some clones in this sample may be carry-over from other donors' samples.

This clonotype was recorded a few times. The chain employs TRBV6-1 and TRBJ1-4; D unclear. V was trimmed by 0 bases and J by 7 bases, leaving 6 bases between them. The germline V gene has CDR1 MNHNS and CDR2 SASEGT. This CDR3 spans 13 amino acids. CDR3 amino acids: CASSEADPEKLFF. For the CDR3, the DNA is TGTGCCAGCAGTGAAGCGGACCCTGAAAAACTGTTTTTT.

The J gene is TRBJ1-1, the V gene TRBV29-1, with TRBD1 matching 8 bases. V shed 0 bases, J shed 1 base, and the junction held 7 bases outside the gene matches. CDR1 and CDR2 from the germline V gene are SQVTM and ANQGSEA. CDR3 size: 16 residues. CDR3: CSVEDPGGGWNTEAFF. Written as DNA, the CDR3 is TGCAGCGTTGAAGATCCAGGGGGCGGATGGAACACTGAAGCTTTCTTT.

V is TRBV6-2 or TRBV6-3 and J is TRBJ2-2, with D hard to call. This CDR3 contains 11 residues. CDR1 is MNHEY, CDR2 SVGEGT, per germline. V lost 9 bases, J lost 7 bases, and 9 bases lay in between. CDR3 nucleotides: TGTGCCAGTACCTGGGACGGGGAGCTGTTTTTT. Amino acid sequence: CASTWDGELFF.

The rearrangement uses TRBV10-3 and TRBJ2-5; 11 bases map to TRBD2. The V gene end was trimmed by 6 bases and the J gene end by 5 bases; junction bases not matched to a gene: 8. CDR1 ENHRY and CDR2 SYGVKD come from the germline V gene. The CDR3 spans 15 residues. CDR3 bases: TGTGCCATCAGGGGGGGACTAGCGGCCGCGGAGACCCAGTACTTC. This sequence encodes CAIRGGLAAAETQYF.

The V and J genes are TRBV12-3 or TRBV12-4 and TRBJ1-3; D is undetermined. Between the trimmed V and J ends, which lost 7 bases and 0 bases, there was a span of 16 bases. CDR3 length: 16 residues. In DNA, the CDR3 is TGTGCCAGCACTGACCTAGAACGGACCTCTGGAAACACCATATATTTT. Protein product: CASTDLERTSGNTIYF.

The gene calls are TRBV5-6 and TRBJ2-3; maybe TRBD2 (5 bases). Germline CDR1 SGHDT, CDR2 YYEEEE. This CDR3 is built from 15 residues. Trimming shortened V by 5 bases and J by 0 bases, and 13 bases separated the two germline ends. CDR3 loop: CASSAGLFSTDTQYF. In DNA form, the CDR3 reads TGTGCCAGCAGTGCAGGACTCTTCAGCACAGATACGCAGTATTTT.

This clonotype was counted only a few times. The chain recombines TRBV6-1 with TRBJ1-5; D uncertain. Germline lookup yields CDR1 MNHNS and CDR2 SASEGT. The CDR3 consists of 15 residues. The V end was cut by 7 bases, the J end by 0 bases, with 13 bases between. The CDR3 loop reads CASNVIEYSNQPQHF. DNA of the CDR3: TGTGCCAGCAATGTGATCGAGTATAGCAATCAGCCCCAGCATTTT.

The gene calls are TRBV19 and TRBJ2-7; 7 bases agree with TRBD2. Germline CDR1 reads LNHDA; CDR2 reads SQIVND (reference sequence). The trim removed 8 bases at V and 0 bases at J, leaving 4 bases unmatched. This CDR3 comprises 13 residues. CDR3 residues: CASARGSSYEQYF. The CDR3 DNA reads TGTGCCAGTGCTCGCGGGAGCTCCTACGAGCAGTACTTC.

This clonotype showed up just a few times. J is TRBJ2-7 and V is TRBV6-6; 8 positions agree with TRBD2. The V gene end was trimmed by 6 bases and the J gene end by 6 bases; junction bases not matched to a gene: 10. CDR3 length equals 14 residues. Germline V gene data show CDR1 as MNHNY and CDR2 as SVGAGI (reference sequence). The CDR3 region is CASRHPGLGAEQYF. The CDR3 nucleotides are TGTGCCAGCAGACACCCGGGACTAGGTGCCGAGCAGTACTTC.

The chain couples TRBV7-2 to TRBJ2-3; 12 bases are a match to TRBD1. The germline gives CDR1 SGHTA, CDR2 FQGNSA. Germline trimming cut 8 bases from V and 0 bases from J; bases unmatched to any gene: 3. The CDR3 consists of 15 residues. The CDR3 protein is CASRDRGHSTDTQYF. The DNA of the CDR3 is TGTGCCAGCCGGGACAGGGGGCATAGCACAGATACGCAGTATTTT.

Here the CDR3 DNA reads TGTGCCAGCAGCTTAGCCGGGACAGCCTTCCTGTTTTTT. The encoded protein is CASSLAGTAFLFF. The genes are TRBV7-6 and TRBJ2-2; 7 nucleotides match TRBD1. V lost 0 bases to trimming and J lost 14 bases; unmatched junction nucleotides: 6. This CDR3 region has 13 residues. Per germline, CDR1 SGHVS and CDR2 FNYEAQ.

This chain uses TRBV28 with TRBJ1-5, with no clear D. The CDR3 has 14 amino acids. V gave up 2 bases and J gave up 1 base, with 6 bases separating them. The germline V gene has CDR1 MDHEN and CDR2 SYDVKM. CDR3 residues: CASSLIHSNQPQHF. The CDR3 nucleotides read TGTGCCAGCAGTTTAATCCACAGCAATCAGCCCCAGCATTTT.

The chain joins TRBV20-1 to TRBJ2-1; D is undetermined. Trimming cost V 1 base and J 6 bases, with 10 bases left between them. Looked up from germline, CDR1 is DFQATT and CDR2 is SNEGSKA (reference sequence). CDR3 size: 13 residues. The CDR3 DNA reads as TGCAGTGCTAGAGGTTACGGACGCAATGAGCAGTTCTTC. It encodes CSARGYGRNEQFF.